This TCR beta chain was captured in a study of cytomegalovirus exposure and HLA in healthy donors. The overall study: Findings of an earlier analysis included over 95 million unique TCR beta sequences from some 180 million T cells.

General study findings and limits: An analysis that was carried out later associated 16,000 or so TCR beta sequences with HLA alleles at 0.05 false discovery rate. Whilst most TCR sequences proved rare, a subset of public TCRs occurred across many donors.

On this clone: Its specificity is unknown.

PCR used 60 Vbeta primers and 13 Jbeta primers. Here immunoSEQ multiplex PCR was the method, and the copy in TCRdb shows in-frame clones only, minus some. The sample holds some 180,000 clones, 77% seen once. The sequencing input was PBMCs. The clonotype comes from a woman aged 55-70 years in good health and CMV-seropositive.

The CDR3 is CAWDGSSYEQYF. The DNA of the CDR3 is TGTGCCTGGGATGGGAGCTCCTACGAGCAGTACTTC. V is TRBV30 and J is TRBJ2-7; D perhaps matches TRBD2 (5 bases). This CDR3 is 12 amino acids long. The germline V and J ends were trimmed by 5 bases and 0 bases, with 8 bases remaining between them. Germline CDR1 GTSNPN, CDR2 SVGIG (reference sequence).